Below, one T cell receptor (beta chain) is given with its context. The target antigen is unknown. The sample is drawn from a study of T cells in localized non-small cell lung cancer. Points from the study as a whole: Adjacent lung held a median roughly 54 of the top 100 tumor clones. In the blood, greater T cell density corresponded to longer overall survival.

Profiled with immunoSEQ multiplex PCR; TCRdb holds only in-frame clones, not every one. Of about 70,000 clones in the sample, 85% to 90% are singletons; the top ten hold just over 20%. This sequence originates from a male donor older than 55 with stage III squamous cell lung carcinoma. The sample consisted of peripheral blood, taken before any cancer treatment.

The CDR3 DNA reads TGCGCCAGCAGCCAGACAAGGAACCTCGGGGCAGCCCGGGAACACACCTTC. It encodes CASSQTRNLGAAREHTF. V usage is TRBV4-1 and J usage is TRBJ1-2, with a possible D match to TRBD1 (5 bases). Trimming pared 3 bases from V and 12 bases from J, leaving 29 bases between. The CDR3 runs to 17 residues. Germline V gives CDR1 MGHRA, CDR2 YSYEKL.